This record concerns one T cell receptor (beta chain) sequence. Its antigen is not known. Separate from the approximately 670-subject first cohort, the approximately 120-subject validation cohort was the one that the donors belonged to. The data originate from a study of cytomegalovirus exposure and HLA in healthy donors. Sequenced by immunoSEQ multiplex PCR; TCRdb stores in-frame clones only, minus some. The repertoire holds more than 50,000 clones, with just under 95% as singletons. The CDR3 has 16 residues. Between the trimmed V and J ends, which lost 1 base and 2 bases, there was a span of 12 bases. CDR1 is LGHNA and CDR2 is YNFKEQ in the germline V gene. Whole-study findings and limits: Rarity characterized most TCR sequences, yet some public TCRs appeared in many donors. A later analysis found first-cohort TCR clusters tended to co-occur in the approximately 110 validation repertoires. CMV antigen specificity was confirmed in vitro for three CMV-associated chains.

The material sequenced was PBMCs. The gene calls are TRBV4-2 and TRBJ1-3; D not certain. The TCR comes from a man between 18 and 29 years old in good health and CMV-seronegative. The CDR3 DNA reads as TGTGCCAGCAGCCAAGGAGGTTTGAACGCTGGAAACACCATATATTTT. This sequence encodes CASSQGGLNAGNTIYF.